This T cell receptor (beta chain) was recorded in a study of T cells in Graves' hyperthyroidism and ophthalmopathy. Regarding the study as a whole: Ophthalmopathy was identified by the model a median approximately 6.9 months ahead of onset. Appearing also in blood were most of the thyroid clonotypes expanded above 0.001.

Germline V gene lookup returns CDR1 SGHRS and CDR2 YFSETQ. Trimming took 5 bases from V and 1 from J, leaving 12 bases between them. The CDR3 sequence is 14 residues long. Patients having uncontrolled infection, another autoimmune disease, pregnancy or lactation were not included. Diagnoses used clinical symptoms, serum thyroxine and TRAb, thyroid ultrasound and orbital computed tomography. Concerning this clonotype: The antigen is not known.

Amplification yielded TCR beta CDR3 regions, with RNA transcripts as the source. TCR CDR3 underwent first-round RT-PCR with the HTBI primer set. Each CDR3 protein gets one entry after TCRdb re-called the multiplex PCR reads with MiXCR. The data contain roughly 500,000 distinct CDR3 sequences, over 35% of them singletons. This clonotype originated in an adult woman with Graves' disease, either hyperthyroidism or ophthalmopathy (not recorded which). The V call is TRBV5-1, the J call TRBJ1-1; D is unclear. Source material: peripheral blood or thyroid tissue (not recorded which). In DNA, the CDR3 is TGCGCCAGCAGACCTACACGTGCGAACACTGAAGCTTTCTTT. Translation: CASRPTRANTEAFF.